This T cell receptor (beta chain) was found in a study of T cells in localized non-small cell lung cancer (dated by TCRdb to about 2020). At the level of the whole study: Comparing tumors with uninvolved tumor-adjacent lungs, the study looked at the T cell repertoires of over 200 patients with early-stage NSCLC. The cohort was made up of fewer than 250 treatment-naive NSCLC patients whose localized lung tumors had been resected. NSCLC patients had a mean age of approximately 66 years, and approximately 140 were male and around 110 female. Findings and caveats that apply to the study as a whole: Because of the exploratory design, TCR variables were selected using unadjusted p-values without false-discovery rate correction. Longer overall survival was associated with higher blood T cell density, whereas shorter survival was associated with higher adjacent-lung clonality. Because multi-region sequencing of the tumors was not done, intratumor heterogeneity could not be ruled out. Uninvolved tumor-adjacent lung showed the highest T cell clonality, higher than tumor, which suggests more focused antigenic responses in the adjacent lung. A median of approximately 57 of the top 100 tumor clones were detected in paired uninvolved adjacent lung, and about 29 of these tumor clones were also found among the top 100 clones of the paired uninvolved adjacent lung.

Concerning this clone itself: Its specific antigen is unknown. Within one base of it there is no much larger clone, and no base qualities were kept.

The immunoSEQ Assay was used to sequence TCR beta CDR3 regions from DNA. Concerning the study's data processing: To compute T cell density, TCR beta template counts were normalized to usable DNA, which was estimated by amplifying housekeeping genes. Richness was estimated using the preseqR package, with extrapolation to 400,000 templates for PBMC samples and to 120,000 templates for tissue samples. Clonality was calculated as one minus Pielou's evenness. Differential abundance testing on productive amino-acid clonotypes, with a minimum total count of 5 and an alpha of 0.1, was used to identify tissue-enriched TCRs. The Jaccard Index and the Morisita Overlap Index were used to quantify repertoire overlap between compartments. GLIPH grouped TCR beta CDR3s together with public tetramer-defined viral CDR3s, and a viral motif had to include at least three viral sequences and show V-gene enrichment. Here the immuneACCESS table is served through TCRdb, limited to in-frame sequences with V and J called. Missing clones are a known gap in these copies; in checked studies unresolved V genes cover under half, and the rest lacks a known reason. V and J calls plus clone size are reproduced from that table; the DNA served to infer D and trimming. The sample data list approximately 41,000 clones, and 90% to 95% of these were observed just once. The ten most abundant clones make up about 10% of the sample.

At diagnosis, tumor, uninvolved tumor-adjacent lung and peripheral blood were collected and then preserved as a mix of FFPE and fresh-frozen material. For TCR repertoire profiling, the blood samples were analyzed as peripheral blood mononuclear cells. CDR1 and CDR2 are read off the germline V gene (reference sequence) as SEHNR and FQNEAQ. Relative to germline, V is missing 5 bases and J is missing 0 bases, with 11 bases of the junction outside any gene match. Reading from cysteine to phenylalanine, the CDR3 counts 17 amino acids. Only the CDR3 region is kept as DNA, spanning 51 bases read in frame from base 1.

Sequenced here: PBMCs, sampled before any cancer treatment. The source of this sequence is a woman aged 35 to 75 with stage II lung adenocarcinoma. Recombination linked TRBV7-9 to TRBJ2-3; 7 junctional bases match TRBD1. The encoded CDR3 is CASSRAGQASSTDTQYF. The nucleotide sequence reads TGTGCCAGCAGCCGTGCCGGACAGGCGTCTAGCACAGATACGCAGTATTTT.